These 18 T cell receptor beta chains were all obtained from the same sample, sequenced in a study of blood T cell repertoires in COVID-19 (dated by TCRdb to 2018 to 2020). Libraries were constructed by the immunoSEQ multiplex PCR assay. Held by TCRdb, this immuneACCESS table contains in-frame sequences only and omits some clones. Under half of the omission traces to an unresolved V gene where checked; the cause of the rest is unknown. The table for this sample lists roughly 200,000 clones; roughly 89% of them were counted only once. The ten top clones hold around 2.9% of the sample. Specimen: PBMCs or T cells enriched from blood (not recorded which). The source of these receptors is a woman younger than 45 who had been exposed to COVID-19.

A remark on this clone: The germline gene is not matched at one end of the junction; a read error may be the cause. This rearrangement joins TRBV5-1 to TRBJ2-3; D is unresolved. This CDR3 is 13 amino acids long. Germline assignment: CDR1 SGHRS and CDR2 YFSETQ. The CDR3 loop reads CASSLGSRDTQYF. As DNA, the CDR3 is TGCGCCAGCAGCTTGGGGAGCAGAGATACGCAGTATTTT. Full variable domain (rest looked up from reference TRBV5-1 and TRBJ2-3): KAGVTQTPRYLIKTRGQQVTLSCSPISGHRSVSWYQQTPGQGLQFLFEYFSETQRNKGNFPGRFSGRQFSNSRSEMNVSTLELGDSALYLCASSLGSRDTQYFGPGTRLTVL.

The CDR3 nucleotides are TGTGCCAGCAGCTTGAGGTCGACTAGCACAGATACGCAGTATTTT. It is translated as CASSLRSTSTDTQYF. The gene calls are TRBV5-4 and TRBJ2-3; D gene ambiguous. There are 15 residues in the CDR3. The V end was cut by 1 base, the J end by 0 bases, with 9 bases between. The germline gives CDR1 SGHNT, CDR2 YYREEE (reference sequence).

DNA for the CDR3: TGTGCCAGCAGCGTAGGCCAAGGGAGGGGACAGGGGCTCCAAGAGACCCAGTACTTC. Protein: CASSVGQGRGQGLQETQYF. V usage is TRBV9 and J usage is TRBJ2-5, with 10 bases lining up with TRBD1. The CDR3 consists of 19 residues. After removal of 0 bases from V and 1 base from J, the junction contained 12 bases not matched to a gene. Germline CDR1 is SGDLS and CDR2 is YYNGEE.

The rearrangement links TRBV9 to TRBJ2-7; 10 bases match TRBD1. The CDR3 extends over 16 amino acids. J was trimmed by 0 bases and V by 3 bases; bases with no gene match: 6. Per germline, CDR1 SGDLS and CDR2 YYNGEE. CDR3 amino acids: CASSAMDRGNSYEQYF. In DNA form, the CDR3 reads TGTGCCAGCAGCGCTATGGACAGGGGGAACTCCTACGAGCAGTACTTC. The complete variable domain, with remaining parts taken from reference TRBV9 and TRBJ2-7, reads DSGVTQTPKHLITATGQRVTLRCSPRSGDLSVYWYQQSLDQGLQFLIQYYNGEERAKGNILERFSAQQFPDLHSELNLSSLELGDSALYFCASSAMDRGNSYEQYFGPGTRLTVT.

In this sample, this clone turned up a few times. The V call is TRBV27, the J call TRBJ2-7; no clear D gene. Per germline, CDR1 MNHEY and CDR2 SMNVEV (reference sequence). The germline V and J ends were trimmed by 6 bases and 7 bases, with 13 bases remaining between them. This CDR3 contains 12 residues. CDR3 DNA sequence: TGTGCCAGCAGCCGTAGTATGATGGAGCAGTACTTC. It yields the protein CASSRSMMEQYF.

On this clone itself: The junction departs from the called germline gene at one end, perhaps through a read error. CDR3 protein: CASGETGAVATNEKLFF. For the CDR3, the DNA is TGTGCCAGCGGTGAGACAGGGGCGGTTGCAACTAATGAAAAACTGTTTTTT. The gene calls are TRBV6-1 and TRBJ1-4, with 8 bases lining up with TRBD1. The CDR3 spans 17 residues. Germline V gene sequence: CDR1 MNHNS, CDR2 SASEGT.

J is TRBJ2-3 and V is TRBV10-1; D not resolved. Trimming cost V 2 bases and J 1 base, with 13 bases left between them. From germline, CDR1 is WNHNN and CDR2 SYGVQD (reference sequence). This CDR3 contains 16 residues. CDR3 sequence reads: CASSEARSARTDTQYF. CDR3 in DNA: TGCGCCAGCAGTGAGGCCCGGAGCGCGCGCACAGATACGCAGTATTTT.

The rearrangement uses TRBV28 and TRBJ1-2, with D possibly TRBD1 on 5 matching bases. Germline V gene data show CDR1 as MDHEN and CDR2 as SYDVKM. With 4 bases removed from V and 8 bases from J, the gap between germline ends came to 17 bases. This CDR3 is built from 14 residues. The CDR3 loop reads CASSSPGTAGGYTF. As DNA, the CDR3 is TGTGCCAGCAGTTCCCCCGGGACCGCGGGGGGCTACACCTTC.

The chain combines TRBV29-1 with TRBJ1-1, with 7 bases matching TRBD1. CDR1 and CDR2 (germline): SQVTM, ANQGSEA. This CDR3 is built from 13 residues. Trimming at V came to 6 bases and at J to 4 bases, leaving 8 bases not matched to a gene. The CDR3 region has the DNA TGCAGCGTAGTAGACAGGGCCCCCACTGAAGCTTTCTTT. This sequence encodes CSVVDRAPTEAFF.

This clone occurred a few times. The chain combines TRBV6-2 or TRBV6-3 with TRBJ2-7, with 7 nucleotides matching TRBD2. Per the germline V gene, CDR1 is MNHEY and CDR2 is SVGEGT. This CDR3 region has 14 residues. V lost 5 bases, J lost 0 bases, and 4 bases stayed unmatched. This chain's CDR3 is CASSIERGSYEQYF. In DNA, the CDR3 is TGTGCCAGCAGTATTGAGCGGGGCTCCTACGAGCAGTACTTC.

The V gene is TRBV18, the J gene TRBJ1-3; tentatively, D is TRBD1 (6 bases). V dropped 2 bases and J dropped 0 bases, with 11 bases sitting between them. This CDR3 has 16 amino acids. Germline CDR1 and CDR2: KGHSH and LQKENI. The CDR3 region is CASSPSRGPSGNTIYF. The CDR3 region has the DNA TGTGCCAGCTCACCAAGCAGGGGACCCTCTGGAAACACCATATATTTT.

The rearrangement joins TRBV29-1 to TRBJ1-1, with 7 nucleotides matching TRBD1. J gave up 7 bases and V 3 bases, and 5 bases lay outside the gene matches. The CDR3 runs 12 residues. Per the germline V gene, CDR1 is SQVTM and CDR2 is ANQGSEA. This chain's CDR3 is CSVEWGTDEAFF. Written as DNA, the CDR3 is TGCAGCGTTGAGTGGGGGACAGATGAAGCTTTCTTT.

CDR3 bases: TGTGCCAGCAGTTTCCCCGACAGGGCCTTCTACGAGCAGTACTTC. This encodes CASSFPDRAFYEQYF. The rearrangement links TRBV27 to TRBJ2-7; 7 nucleotides agree with TRBD1. CDR1 is MNHEY and CDR2 is SMNVEV in the germline V gene (reference sequence). CDR3 length: 15 amino acids. Trimming took 3 bases from V and 3 from J; bases not matched to a gene: 8.

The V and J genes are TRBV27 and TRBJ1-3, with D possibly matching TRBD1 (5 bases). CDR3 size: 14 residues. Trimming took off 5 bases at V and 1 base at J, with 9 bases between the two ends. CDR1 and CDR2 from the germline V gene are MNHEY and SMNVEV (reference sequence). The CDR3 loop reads CASSVQGSGNTIYF. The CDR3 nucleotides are TGTGCCAGCAGTGTCCAGGGATCTGGAAACACCATATATTTT.

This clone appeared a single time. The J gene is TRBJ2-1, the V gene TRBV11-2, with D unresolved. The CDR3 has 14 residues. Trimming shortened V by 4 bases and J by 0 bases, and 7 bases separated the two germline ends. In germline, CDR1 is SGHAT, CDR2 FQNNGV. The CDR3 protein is CASSSGGSYNEQFF. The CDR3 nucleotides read TGTGCCAGCAGCTCCGGCGGCTCCTACAATGAGCAGTTCTTC.

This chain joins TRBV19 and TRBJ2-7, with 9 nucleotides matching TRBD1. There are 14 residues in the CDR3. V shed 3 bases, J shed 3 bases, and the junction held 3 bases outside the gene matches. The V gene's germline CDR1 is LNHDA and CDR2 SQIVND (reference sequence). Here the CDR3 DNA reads TGTGCCAGTAGTATCGGACAGGGGTTCTACGAGCAGTACTTC. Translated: CASSIGQGFYEQYF.

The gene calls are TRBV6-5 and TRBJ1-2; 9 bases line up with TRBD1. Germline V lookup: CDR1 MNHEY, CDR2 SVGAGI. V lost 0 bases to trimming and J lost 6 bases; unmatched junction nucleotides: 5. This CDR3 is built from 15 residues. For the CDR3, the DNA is TGTGCCAGCAGTTACTCGAAGACAGGGGGGGATGGCTACACCTTC. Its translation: CASSYSKTGGDGYTF.

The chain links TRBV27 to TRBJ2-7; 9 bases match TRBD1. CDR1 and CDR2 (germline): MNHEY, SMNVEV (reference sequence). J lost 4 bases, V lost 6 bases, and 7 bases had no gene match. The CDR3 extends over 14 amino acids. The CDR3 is CASRVGQGGYEQYF. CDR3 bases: TGTGCCAGCAGAGTGGGACAGGGCGGGTACGAGCAGTACTTC.